Listed below are T cell receptor beta chains from one sample, sequenced in a study of blood T cell repertoires in COVID-19. Clones were read by immunoSEQ multiplex PCR, and TCRdb kept only the in-frame ones, dropping some. The repertoire has about 290,000 clones, about 82% of them found once; the top ten carry around 4%. Material for sequencing was peripheral blood. These receptors were obtained from a woman aged 50 to 60 with active or convalescent COVID-19. CDR3s include the opening cysteine and the closing phenylalanine or tryptophan. A D gene is named only where the DNA matches it firmly.

CDR3aa: CASRPWGRGTEAFF
CDR3nt: TGTGCCAGTAGACCTTGGGGCAGGGGCACTGAAGCTTTCTTT
j_gene: TRBJ1-1
v_gene: TRBV19
d_gene: -

CDR3aa: CASSRGLAGDENGELFF
CDR3nt: TGTGCCAGCAGCAGGGGACTAGCGGGAGATGAGAACGGGGAGCTGTTTTTT
j_gene: TRBJ2-2
v_gene: TRBV7-3
d_gene: TRBD2

CDR3aa: CASSSGGLTQYF
CDR3nt: TGTGCCAGCAGCTCGGGAGGCCTTACGCAGTATTTT
j_gene: TRBJ2-3
v_gene: TRBV7-6
d_gene: TRBD2

CDR3aa: CASSPSSGANVLTF
CDR3nt: TGTGCCAGCAGTCCTAGCTCTGGGGCCAACGTCCTGACTTTC
j_gene: TRBJ2-6
v_gene: TRBV2
d_gene: -

CDR3aa: CASSKTSSYEQYF
CDR3nt: TGTGCCAGTAGTAAAACGAGCTCCTACGAGCAGTACTTC
j_gene: TRBJ2-7
v_gene: TRBV19
d_gene: -

CDR3aa: CASSSYNSPLHF
CDR3nt: TGTGCCAGCAGCTCCTACAATTCACCCCTCCACTTT
j_gene: TRBJ1-6
v_gene: TRBV7-9
d_gene: -

CDR3aa: CASSQDVNGQYTGELFF
CDR3nt: TGTGCCAGCAGCCAAGATGTAAACGGACAGTACACCGGGGAGCTGTTTTTT
j_gene: TRBJ2-2
v_gene: TRBV4-2
d_gene: -

CDR3aa: CASTGGDGYTF
CDR3nt: TGTGCCAGCACCGGAGGGGATGGCTACACCTTC
j_gene: TRBJ1-2
v_gene: TRBV12-3/TRBV12-4
d_gene: -

CDR3aa: CASGEWGVNTEAFF
CDR3nt: TGTGCCAGCGGAGAATGGGGGGTGAACACTGAAGCTTTCTTT
j_gene: TRBJ1-1
v_gene: TRBV7-6
d_gene: -

CDR3aa: CASRSSNTGELFF
CDR3nt: TGCGCCAGCAGGTCCTCGAACACCGGGGAGCTGTTTTTT
j_gene: TRBJ2-2
v_gene: TRBV5-1
d_gene: -

CDR3aa: CASKGAGPHTEAFF
CDR3nt: TGTGCCAGCAAGGGGGCAGGGCCACACACTGAAGCTTTCTTT
j_gene: TRBJ1-1
v_gene: TRBV2
d_gene: TRBD1

CDR3aa: CASGSQPQHF
CDR3nt: TGTGCCAGCGGGAGTCAGCCCCAGCATTTT
j_gene: TRBJ1-5
v_gene: TRBV6-5
d_gene: -

CDR3aa: CASSLRDRVSHEQFF
CDR3nt: TGTGCCAGCAGCCTCCGGGACAGGGTATCGCATGAGCAGTTCTTC
j_gene: TRBJ2-1
v_gene: TRBV7-9
d_gene: TRBD1

CDR3aa: CASSITSGLYNEQFF
CDR3nt: TGTGCCAGCAGCATAACTAGCGGGCTATACAATGAGCAGTTCTTC
j_gene: TRBJ2-1
v_gene: TRBV11-2
d_gene: TRBD2